The 11 T cell receptor beta chains listed next were all sequenced from one sample in a study of blood T cells in healthy people across ages. Using a J-beta primer mix together with a sample-barcoded 5' primer, a second PCR was run for roughly 7 to 11 cycles. MiXCR was run by TCRdb on the 5' RACE reads, yielding one entry per CDR3 protein. Counted here are 1.5 million or so distinct CDR3 sequences, 35% to 45% occurring once; the ten biggest clones make up 7.9%. What was sequenced was blood. The receptors stem from a woman younger than 35 in good health.

CDR3 DNA sequence: TGTGCCACCAGTGAGACCCCCGTAGATACGCAGTATTTT. Translating gives CATSETPVDTQYF. This rearrangement joins TRBV24-1 to TRBJ2-3; no firm D call. V was clipped by 4 bases and J by 5 bases, with 9 bases between them. CDR3 length: 13 amino acids. Germline V lookup: CDR1 KGHDR, CDR2 SFDVKD.

The chain uses TRBV20-1 and TRBJ2-3; possibly TRBD2 for D (6 bases). CDR1 and CDR2 (germline): DFQATT, SNEGSKA (reference sequence). The CDR3 runs 12 residues. The CDR3 here is CRVRGGTDTQYF. The CDR3 DNA reads as TGCAGGGTCCGCGGGGGCACAGATACGCAGTATTTT.

The chain employs TRBV5-1 and TRBJ1-5; 7 nucleotides agree with TRBD1. The V gene's germline CDR1 is SGHRS and CDR2 YFSETQ. With 0 bases clipped from V and 5 bases from J, the junction kept 5 bases outside the gene matches. The CDR3 length is 15 residues. CDR3 region: CASSLGGQTHQPQHF. In DNA form, the CDR3 reads TGCGCCAGCAGCTTGGGGGGACAGACTCATCAGCCCCAGCATTTT. Supplemented by reference TRBV5-1 and TRBJ1-5, the full variable domain reads KAGVTQTPRYLIKTRGQQVTLSCSPISGHRSVSWYQQTPGQGLQFLFEYFSETQRNKGNFPGRFSGRQFSNSRSEMNVSTLELGDSALYLCASSLGGQTHQPQHFGDGTRLSIL.

The V and J genes are TRBV7-2 and TRBJ2-3; 7 bases are shared with TRBD2. CDR3 size: 16 residues. Germline V lookup: CDR1 SGHTA, CDR2 FQGNSA. V shed 2 bases, J shed 0 bases, and the junction held 5 bases outside the gene matches. CDR3: CASSLRLAASTDTQYF. The CDR3 DNA reads as TGTGCCAGCAGCTTAAGGCTAGCGGCGAGCACAGATACGCAGTATTTT.

In its sample, this clonotype was seen a few times. This chain joins TRBV27 and TRBJ2-7; no firm D call. Germline V lookup: CDR1 MNHEY, CDR2 SMNVEV (reference sequence). Trimming took off 7 bases at V and 2 bases at J, with 9 bases between the two ends. This CDR3 spans 12 amino acids. CDR3 protein: CASIGSTYEQYF. CDR3 coding DNA: TGTGCCAGCATAGGCAGCACCTACGAGCAGTACTTC.

CDR3 loop: CASSQRVGHLNTEAFF. CDR3 in DNA: TGTGCCAGCAGCCAGCGAGTGGGACACCTAAACACTGAAGCTTTCTTT. The chain employs TRBV9 and TRBJ1-1, with D maybe TRBD1 (6 bases). There are 16 residues in the CDR3. The V and J ends lost 4 bases and 2 bases respectively, with 18 bases between them. From germline, CDR1 is SGDLS and CDR2 YYNGEE.

The chain couples TRBV20-1 to TRBJ2-5, with unresolved D. With 0 bases removed from V and 4 bases from J, the gap between germline ends came to 12 bases. This CDR3 contains 14 residues. The germline V gene has CDR1 DFQATT and CDR2 SNEGSKA (reference sequence). The CDR3 here is CSARDRGQSETQYF. DNA of the CDR3: TGCAGTGCTAGAGATAGAGGCCAGTCAGAGACCCAGTACTTC.

This clonotype has a handful of counts. The chain uses TRBV5-1 and TRBJ2-3, with no clear D. There are 15 residues in the CDR3. CDR1 is SGHRS and CDR2 is YFSETQ in the germline V gene. The V end was cut by 3 bases, the J end by 6 bases, with 17 bases between. The DNA of the CDR3 is TGCGCCAGCAGCTCTCCTGACGTGGCGTCGGATACGCAGTATTTT. Translation: CASSSPDVASDTQYF.

The chain combines TRBV12-3 or TRBV12-4 with TRBJ2-3; D is unresolved. The CDR3 is made up of 15 amino acids. Trimming removed 6 bases from V and 2 bases from J, with 15 bases in between. The CDR3 DNA reads as TGTGCCAGCAGCCCACCATTTTGGACCACAGATACGCAGTATTTT. It translates to CASSPPFWTTDTQYF.

The chain joins TRBV20-1 to TRBJ1-5, with TRBD1 identical over 8 bases. CDR1 is DFQATT, CDR2 SNEGSKA, per germline (reference sequence). This CDR3 comprises 15 residues. J gave up 2 bases and V 5 bases, and 8 bases lay outside the gene matches. The CDR3 is CSAPLIQGGNQPQHF. In DNA form, the CDR3 reads TGCAGTGCTCCATTAATACAGGGGGGCAATCAGCCCCAGCATTTT.

This clonotype appeared a single time. The chain is built from TRBV6-1 and TRBJ2-7; no clear D. In germline, CDR1 is MNHNS, CDR2 SASEGT. CDR3 length equals 16 residues. Trimming pared 1 base from V and 0 bases from J, leaving 13 bases between. The CDR3 DNA reads as TGTGCCAGCAGTGAAGATGTCCTTACTTTCTCCTACGAGCAGTACTTC. Translating it yields CASSEDVLTFSYEQYF.